This T cell receptor (beta chain) was recovered during a study of T-cell reconstitution after alpha-beta-depleted transplantation in children. This clonotype has a count of ten or more. Unique molecular identifiers were incorporated into the prepared TCRbeta library. Via MiXCR, TCRdb re-called the PCR reads, giving one row per CDR3 protein. The repertoire includes just under 550,000 distinct CDR3 sequences, approximately 16% of them detected once, and approximately 3% sits in the top ten. The germline V gene has CDR1 SGHAT and CDR2 FQNNGV. This CDR3 has 13 amino acids. V lost 5 bases, J lost 3 bases, and 2 bases stayed unmatched.

The sample consisted of PBMCs from the stem cell graft donor, taken from the stem cell graft. This clonotype was obtained from a human donor who donated a stem cell graft to a child with acute lymphoblastic leukemia. V usage is TRBV11-2 and J usage is TRBJ2-5; 8 bases are a match to TRBD2. The CDR3 sequence: CASSPLAEETQYF. CDR3 DNA: TGTGCCAGCAGCCCACTAGCGGAAGAGACCCAGTACTTC.